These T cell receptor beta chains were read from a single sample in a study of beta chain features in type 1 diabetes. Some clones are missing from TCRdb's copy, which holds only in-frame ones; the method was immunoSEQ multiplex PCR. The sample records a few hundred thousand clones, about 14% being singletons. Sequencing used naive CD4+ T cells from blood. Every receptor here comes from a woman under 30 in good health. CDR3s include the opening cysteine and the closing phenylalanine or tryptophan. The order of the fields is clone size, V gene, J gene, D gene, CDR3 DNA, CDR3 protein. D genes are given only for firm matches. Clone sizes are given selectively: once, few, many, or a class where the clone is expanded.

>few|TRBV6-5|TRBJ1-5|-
TGTGCCAGCAGTTACGGGGGCCCAAATCAGCCCCAGCATTTT
CASSYGGPNQPQHF
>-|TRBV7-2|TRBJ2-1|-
TGTGCCAGCAGCTCAGCTCTCGAGACCGGGGGATTCTTC
CASSSALETGGFF
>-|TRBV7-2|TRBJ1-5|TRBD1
TGTGCCAGCAGCTTAACTGGGACAGAGAGCAATCAGCCCCAGCATTTT
CASSLTGTESNQPQHF
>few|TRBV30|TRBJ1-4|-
TGTGCCTGGAGTGGAACGGGACTTCGAAATGAAAAACTGTTTTTT
CAWSGTGLRNEKLFF
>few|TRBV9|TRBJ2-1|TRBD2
TGTGCCAGCAGCGTCCTCAGCGGGAGTGGTTCCTACAATGAGCAGTTCTTC
CASSVLSGSGSYNEQFF
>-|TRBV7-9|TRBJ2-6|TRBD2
TGTGCCAGCAGCTTAAGACTAGCGGGAGAGACTGGGGCCAACGTCCTGACTTTC
CASSLRLAGETGANVLTF
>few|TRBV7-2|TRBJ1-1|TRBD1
TGTGCCAGCAGCTTCTGGGACAGGGAAGAAGCTTTCTTT
CASSFWDREEAFF
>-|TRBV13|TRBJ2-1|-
TGTGCCAGCAGCTTAGGCCGCCTCGGGGATGAGCAGTTCTTC
CASSLGRLGDEQFF
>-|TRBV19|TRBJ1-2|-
TGTGCCAGTAGTCCAGGCCGCTTC
CASSPGRF
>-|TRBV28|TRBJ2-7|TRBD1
TGTGCCAGCAGTCCAACGGGACAGGGGAGCCCCTACGAGCAGTACTTC
CASSPTGQGSPYEQYF
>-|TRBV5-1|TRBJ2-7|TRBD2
TGCGCCAGCAGCTTGGATCTAGCGGACTACGAGCAGTACTTC
CASSLDLADYEQYF
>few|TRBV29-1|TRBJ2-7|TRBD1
TGCAGCGTTTTGAAGGATCAGGGGGCCTCCTACGAGCAGTACTTC
CSVLKDQGASYEQYF
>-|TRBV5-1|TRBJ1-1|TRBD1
TGCGCCAGCAGCCTGGGTGGAACAGGGGGACTGAACACTGAAGCTTTCTTT
CASSLGGTGGLNTEAFF
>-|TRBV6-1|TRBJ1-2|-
TGTGCCAGCAGTGAAGCTCACGCAGGGTCCTATGGCTACACCTTC
CASSEAHAGSYGYTF
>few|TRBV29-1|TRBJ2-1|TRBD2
TGCAGCGGCACTTCCTGGACTAGCGGGAGGGTCCGTGAGCAGTTCTTC
CSGTSWTSGRVREQFF
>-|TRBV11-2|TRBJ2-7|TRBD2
TGTGCCAGCAGCTTTAGACTAGCGGGAGCCTACGAGCAGTACTTC
CASSFRLAGAYEQYF
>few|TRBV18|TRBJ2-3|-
TGTGCCAGCTCACCACTAATCGATACGCAGTATTTT
CASSPLIDTQYF
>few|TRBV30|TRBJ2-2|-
TGTGCCTGGAGAAAAGCGGTCTCGAACACCGGGGAGCTGTTTTTT
CAWRKAVSNTGELFF
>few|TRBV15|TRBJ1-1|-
TGTGCCACCAGCAGGGAGGGATCGAGAAACACTGAAGCTTTCTTT
CATSREGSRNTEAFF
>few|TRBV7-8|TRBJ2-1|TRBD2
TGTGCCAGCAGCTTAGTCCCTCCCCGGGGACTAGCGGGAGCCTACAATGAGCAGTTCTTC
CASSLVPPRGLAGAYNEQFF
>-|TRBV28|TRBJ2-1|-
TGTGCCAGCCTCTCGGCGGCTAGGGGGTACAATGAGCAGTTCTTC
CASLSAARGYNEQFF
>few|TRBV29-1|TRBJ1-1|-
TGCAGCGTTTCCCGGGGGAACACTGAAGCTTTCTTT
CSVSRGNTEAFF
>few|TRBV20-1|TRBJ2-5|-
TGCAGTGTTGGTCGGGAGACCCAGTACTTC
CSVGRETQYF
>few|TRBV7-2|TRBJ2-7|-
TGTGCCAGCAGCTTAGGTGTTAGTGTTTCCTACGAGCAGTACTTC
CASSLGVSVSYEQYF
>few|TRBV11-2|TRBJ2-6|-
TGTGCCAGCAGCTTAGGAGGCTCTGGGGCCAACGTCCTGACTTTC
CASSLGGSGANVLTF
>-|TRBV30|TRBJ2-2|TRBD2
TGTGCCTGGAGTGTTCGACCCCGGGGGGGAACTTACACCGGGGAGCTGTTTTTT
CAWSVRPRGGTYTGELFF
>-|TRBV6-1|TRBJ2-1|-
TGTGCCAGTACCGGTTACAATGAGCAGTTCTTC
CASTGYNEQFF
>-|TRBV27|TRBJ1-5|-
TGTGCCAGCAGTCGGGGGGCGCGGGGCAATCAGCCCCAGCATTTT
CASSRGARGNQPQHF
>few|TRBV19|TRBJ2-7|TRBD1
TGTGCCAGTAGGGACAGGGACGAGCAGTACTTC
CASRDRDEQYF
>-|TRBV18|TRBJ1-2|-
TGTGCCAGCTCACCAAAGACAGACCCAATCTATGGCTACACCTTC
CASSPKTDPIYGYTF
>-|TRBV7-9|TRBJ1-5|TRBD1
TGTGCCAGCAGCGCGGGGACAGTTCAGCCCCAGCATTTT
CASSAGTVQPQHF
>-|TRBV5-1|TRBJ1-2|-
TGCGCCAGCAGCTTGGGACGACTCGACTATGGCTACACCTTC
CASSLGRLDYGYTF
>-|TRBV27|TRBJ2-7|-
TGTGCCAGCAGTGTCCTCGGGACTCCATACGAGCAGTACTTC
CASSVLGTPYEQYF
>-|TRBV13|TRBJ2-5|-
TGTGCCAGCAGCTTTAGGCTAGCGATGCAAGAGACCCAGTACTTC
CASSFRLAMQETQYF
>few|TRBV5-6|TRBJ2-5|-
TGTGCCAGCAGCTTGGTTCTAGCTAGGACCCAGTACTTC
CASSLVLARTQYF
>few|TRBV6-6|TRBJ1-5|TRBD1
TGTGCCAGCAGTTTCCAAGGGGGCGCCCTCAATCAGCCCCAGCATTTT
CASSFQGGALNQPQHF
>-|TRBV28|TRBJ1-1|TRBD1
TGTGCCAGCAGTTCGCAGGGGGCGGTGGGCACTGAAGCTTTCTTT
CASSSQGAVGTEAFF
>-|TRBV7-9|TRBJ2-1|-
TGTGCCAGCAGCTCCTCCGGGTACAATGAGCAGTTCTTC
CASSSSGYNEQFF
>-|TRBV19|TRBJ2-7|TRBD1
TGTGCCAGTAGTAATCCGGGACAGGGTTACGAGCAGTACTTC
CASSNPGQGYEQYF
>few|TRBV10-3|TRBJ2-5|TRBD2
TGTGCCATCAGTGGTGCGAGCGGGAGAGGAGAGACCCAGTACTTC
CAISGASGRGETQYF
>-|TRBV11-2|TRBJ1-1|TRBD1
TGTGCCAGCAGCAGATCCGGGACAGTGAACACTGAAGCTTTCTTT
CASSRSGTVNTEAFF
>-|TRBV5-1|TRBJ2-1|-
TGCGCCAGCAGCTGGGGGCCCGGGACCTACAATGAGCAGTTCTTC
CASSWGPGTYNEQFF
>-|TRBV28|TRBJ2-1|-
TGTGCCAGCGAACAGAGATACAATGAGCAGTTCTTC
CASEQRYNEQFF
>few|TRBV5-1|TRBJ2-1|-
TGCGCCAGCAGCCTAACAGGGATTTCCAATGAGCAGTTCTTC
CASSLTGISNEQFF
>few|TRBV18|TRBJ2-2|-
TGTGCCAGCTCACCAACAGGCGGGGAACGCGGGGAGCTGTTTTTT
CASSPTGGERGELFF
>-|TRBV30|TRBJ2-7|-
TGTGCCTGGAGTGTCGGGTGGGGTGGCGGGAAGGTGTACGAGCAGTACTTC
CAWSVGWGGGKVYEQYF
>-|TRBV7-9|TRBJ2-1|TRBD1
TGTGCCAGCAGACCGACAGGGATAGGGAACAATGAGCAGTTCTTC
CASRPTGIGNNEQFF
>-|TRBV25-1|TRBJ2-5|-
TGTGCCAGCAGTGCAGGCTGGGAGGAGACCCAGTACTTC
CASSAGWEETQYF
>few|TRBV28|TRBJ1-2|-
TGTGCCAGCAGTTTACAGGAATACTATGGCTACACCTTC
CASSLQEYYGYTF
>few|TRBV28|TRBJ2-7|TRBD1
TGTGCCACCCTTAGGGGGGACAGGGGGTCCTACGAGCAGTACTTC
CATLRGDRGSYEQYF
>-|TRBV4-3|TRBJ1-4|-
TGCGCCAGCAGCCAAGGGGGAGCCTGGGGTGAAAAACTGTTTTTT
CASSQGGAWGEKLFF